The rows below give T cell receptor beta chains drawn from one sample of a study of OX40 agonist ivuxolimab in advanced cancers. The data were produced by immunoSEQ multiplex PCR, yet TCRdb's version contains in-frame clones alone and is incomplete. The sample holds about 66,000 clones; 83% are singletons and the top ten take 2% to 2.5%. Sequencing was performed on CD4+ or CD8+ T cells sorted from blood, taken in a trial of the OX40 agonist ivuxolimab. These receptors were taken from an adult with an advanced solid tumor such as melanoma, head and neck, liver or kidney cancer. The CDR3 runs from the conserved cysteine through the conserved F or W. Each record gives: D gene, V gene, clone size, J gene, CDR3 protein, CDR3 DNA. D genes are given only for firm matches. Expanded clones get a size class; other rows say once, few or many, or leave the size out.

TRBD1	TRBV7-9	NA	TRBJ2-7	CASSLEWGQGAREQYF	TGTGCCAGCAGCTTAGAGTGGGGACAGGGGGCACGAGAGCAGTACTTC
TRBD2	TRBV7-2	NA	TRBJ2-7	CASSPGLAGGQGEQYF	TGTGCCAGCAGCCCGGGACTAGCGGGAGGTCAAGGCGAGCAGTACTTC
TRBD2	TRBV5-4	NA	TRBJ2-7	CASSFGTRSYEQYF	TGTGCCAGCAGCTTCGGGACTAGGTCCTACGAGCAGTACTTC
NA	TRBV5-6	NA	TRBJ2-3	CASSLVQVADTQYF	TGTGCCAGCAGCTTGGTACAGGTCGCAGATACGCAGTATTTT
NA	TRBV28	NA	TRBJ1-2	CASSLLAGGYGYTF	TGTGCCAGCAGTTTACTGGCCGGGGGTTATGGCTACACCTTC
NA	TRBV5-1	NA	TRBJ2-7	CASRQGSSYEQYF	TGCGCCAGCAGGCAGGGGAGCTCCTACGAGCAGTACTTC
TRBD1	TRBV28	NA	TRBJ1-3	CAGQGAQGNTIYF	TGTGCCGGACAGGGGGCGCAAGGAAACACCATATATTTT
TRBD2	TRBV19	NA	TRBJ2-1	CASSSGRPNEQFF	TGTGCCAGTAGTAGCGGGAGGCCTAATGAGCAGTTCTTC
TRBD1	TRBV6-6	NA	TRBJ1-3	CASTVGGPGNTIYF	TGTGCCAGCACTGTAGGGGGCCCTGGAAACACCATATATTTT
NA	TRBV5-1	once	TRBJ1-1	CASSKAGVDTEAFF	TGCGCCAGCAGCAAAGCAGGGGTGGACACTGAAGCTTTCTTT
NA	TRBV19	NA	TRBJ1-5	CASSIEEGRKDQPQHF	TGTGCCAGTAGTATAGAGGAGGGGCGAAAGGATCAGCCCCAGCATTTT
NA	TRBV2	NA	TRBJ2-7	CASPPLQGLPQEQYF	TGTGCCAGCCCTCCCCTCCAGGGGCTCCCGCAAGAGCAGTACTTC
NA	TRBV4-3	NA	TRBJ2-1	CASSQETRSNEQFF	TGCGCCAGCAGCCAAGAGACTAGATCTAATGAGCAGTTCTTC
NA	TRBV5-4	NA	TRBJ1-6	CASSQQGRSYNSPLHF	TGTGCCAGCAGCCAACAGGGAAGATCCTATAATTCACCCCTCCACTTT
TRBD2	TRBV5-1	NA	TRBJ2-3	CASRPTSGSLDTQYF	TGCGCCAGCAGACCGACTAGCGGGAGCTTGGATACGCAGTATTTT
NA	TRBV18	NA	TRBJ1-1	CASSPLDRNTEAFF	TGTGCCAGCTCACCCCTGGACAGGAACACTGAAGCTTTCTTT
TRBD1	TRBV7-2	NA	TRBJ1-5	CASRSTGVGNQPQHF	TGTGCCAGCAGATCCACAGGGGTTGGCAATCAGCCCCAGCATTTT
TRBD1	TRBV19	NA	TRBJ2-7	CASSPGQGDEQYF	TGTGCCAGTAGCCCGGGACAGGGGGACGAGCAGTACTTC